This T cell receptor (beta chain) was observed in a study of blood T cell repertoires in COVID-19. Clones were sequenced by immunoSEQ multiplex PCR, and TCRdb holds only the in-frame ones, with some missing. The sample consists of under 450,000 clones, roughly 87% of them appearing once. V lost 1 base to trimming and J lost 6 bases, with 4 bases between them. The CDR3 has 12 amino acids. Germline CDR1 and CDR2: SEHNR and FQNEAQ (reference sequence). The material sequenced was PBMCs or T cells enriched from blood (not recorded which). This sequence originates from a woman aged 25 to 39 who had recovered from COVID-19. V is TRBV7-9 and J is TRBJ2-1; D is unclear. CDR3: CASSLVINEQFF. The DNA of the CDR3 is TGTGCCAGCAGCTTAGTCATCAATGAGCAGTTCTTC.